This note documents a single T cell receptor (beta chain) sequence. The CDR3 runs 14 residues. Germline CDR1 and CDR2: SNHLY and FYNNEI. The V end lost 0 bases, the J end lost 5 bases, and 8 bases lay between the germline ends. These data are taken from a study of blood T cell repertoires in COVID-19. Study-level background: From the United States, Italy and Spain came samples of acute and convalescent COVID-19. PBMCs, B-cell-depleted T cells, or T cells were the source of the cDNA or gDNA that made up the material.

In the authors' methods: Nucleated cell counts were estimated from reference gene primer amplification. Sequencing used immunoSEQ multiplex PCR; TCRdb keeps in-frame clones, though not all of them. Clonal size and the V and J genes are those of that table, whereas D and trimming came from the DNA. This table has about 98,000 clones, around 81% appearing once. The receptor's source is a man aged 60 to 69 with acute or convalescent COVID-19. The sequencing sample was made of peripheral blood. The V call is TRBV2, the J call TRBJ1-5; D gene uncertain. CDR3 loop: CASSEAWSYQPQHF. The CDR3 region has the DNA TGTGCCAGCAGTGAAGCGTGGAGTTATCAGCCCCAGCATTTT.